This T cell receptor beta chain was sequenced in a study of blood T cells in healthy people across ages. Points from the study as a whole: Donor CMV status was unknown, possibly confounding expanded clonotype changes.

PBMCs numbering at least 6 million were isolated per sample. The amount of total RNA extracted per sample was at least 6 micrograms. Primers used in a second PCR of roughly 6 to 11 cycles were a sample-barcoded 5' primer and a J-beta primer mix. The authors tagged each cDNA molecule using a template-switch adaptor with 12 random nucleotides. MiXCR, applied by TCRdb to the 5' RACE reads, yields one record per CDR3 protein. The table includes approximately 770,000 distinct CDR3 sequences, about three fifths detected once. This clonotype was detected only a few times. Its cognate antigen is unknown. The CDR3 contains 14 residues. CDR1 and CDR2 (germline): SGHVS, FNYEAQ. Trimming removed 3 bases from V and 7 bases from J, with 15 bases in between.

The V and J genes are TRBV7-6 and TRBJ1-1, with unresolved D. The sequenced material came from blood. The source of this sequence is a man aged 30 to 45 in good health. The CDR3 region is CASSFQIESNEAFF. The CDR3 coding sequence is TGTGCCAGCAGCTTCCAGATCGAGTCCAATGAAGCTTTCTTT.